This TCR beta chain emerged from a study of PD-L1 blockade in urothelial cancer. In the study overall: Each blood sample yielded a median of about 150,000 T cells.

Patient sample counts ranged from 1 to 8, pretreatment and on-treatment. Assay used: immunoSEQ multiplex PCR; TCRdb lists only in-frame clones, some missing. The sample contains approximately 80,000 clones, about four fifths of which appear only once. The CDR3 covers 15 residues. V was cut by 4 bases and J by 4 bases, with 14 bases left in between. CDR1 is MNHNY, CDR2 SVGAGI, per germline (reference sequence). The starting material was PBMCs, obtained around atezolizumab (anti-PD-L1) treatment. The receptor was isolated from an older man with urothelial cancer. This rearrangement joins TRBV6-6 to TRBJ1-5, with D hard to call. The chain's CDR3 is CASSSAGVGNQPQHF. In DNA, the CDR3 is TGTGCCAGCAGTTCGGCCGGGGTTGGAAATCAGCCCCAGCATTTT.